Listed here is a single TCR beta chain. This sample is part of a study of blood T cell repertoires in COVID-19. About the study: Sites across the United States, Italy and Spain contributed samples from acute and convalescent COVID-19.

Participants were aged about 18 to 100 years from 20 to 30 US areas. Each participant's cohort was designated according to participant-reported clinical history. In the original analysis: Amplified reference gene primers provided the basis for estimating nucleated cell counts. Sequencing used immunoSEQ multiplex PCR; TCRdb keeps in-frame clones, though not all of them. That table is the source of V, J and clone size, and D and trimming were worked out from the DNA. The sample records fewer than 350,000 clones, approximately 86% being singletons. The CDR3 is made up of 15 amino acids. Trimming stripped 1 base from V and 2 bases from J, with 13 bases between.

This sequence originates from a woman in her thirties or forties with acute COVID-19. V gene TRBV5-7 combines with J gene TRBJ2-7; D possibly corresponds to TRBD2 (7 bases). TRBV5-7 is an open reading frame whose function is uncertain. The material sequenced was PBMCs or T cells enriched from blood (not recorded which). CDR3 coding DNA: TGTGCCAGCAGCTTGCGGGGGGCAGGGGCCTACGAGCAGTACTTC. Residues: CASSLRGAGAYEQYF.